Listed below are T cell receptor beta chains from one sample, sequenced in a study of T cell responses to AZD1222 COVID-19 vaccine. TCRdb's copy holds only in-frame clones and misses some; the assay was immunoSEQ multiplex PCR. The table lists roughly 140,000 clones, 92% of them singletons, with approximately 9% in the top ten. Sequencing was performed on peripheral blood, taken 28 days after the second AZD1222 dose. Source of these receptors: an adult who received the AZD1222 COVID-19 vaccine. Both conserved end residues are part of each CDR3. Fields, in order: clone size, J gene, D gene, V gene, CDR3 protein, CDR3 DNA. D genes are given only for firm matches. The listing skips clone size in some rows; elsewhere it reads once, few, many or a size class.

abundance: -; j_gene: TRBJ1-5; d_gene: -; v_gene: TRBV5-5; CDR3aa: CASSLDSTVTNQPQHF; CDR3nt: TGTGCCAGCAGCTTAGACAGTACGGTAACTAATCAGCCCCAGCATTTT
abundance: once; j_gene: TRBJ2-6; d_gene: -; v_gene: TRBV6-2/TRBV6-3; CDR3aa: CASSSPGTGANVLTF; CDR3nt: TGTGCCAGCAGTTCGCCAGGGACAGGGGCCAACGTCCTGACTTTC
abundance: -; j_gene: TRBJ1-5; d_gene: -; v_gene: TRBV27; CDR3aa: CASKGPYSNQPQHF; CDR3nt: TGTGCCAGTAAGGGGCCTTATAGCAATCAGCCCCAGCATTTT
abundance: once; j_gene: TRBJ2-2; d_gene: -; v_gene: TRBV27; CDR3aa: CASSTRVLVSFGTGELFF; CDR3nt: TGTGCCAGCTCCACGAGGGTGTTGGTCTCGTTTGGCACCGGGGAGCTGTTTTTT
abundance: once; j_gene: TRBJ2-3; d_gene: -; v_gene: TRBV9; CDR3aa: CASSPGGGTDTQYF; CDR3nt: TGTGCCAGCAGCCCTGGGGGCGGCACAGATACGCAGTATTTT
abundance: few; j_gene: TRBJ2-3; d_gene: TRBD1; v_gene: TRBV6-5; CDR3aa: CASRTGGGGKDTQYF; CDR3nt: TGTGCCAGCAGGACAGGGGGCGGGGGAAAAGATACGCAGTATTTT
abundance: -; j_gene: TRBJ1-1; d_gene: TRBD1; v_gene: TRBV5-6; CDR3aa: CASSAAGGGGTEAFF; CDR3nt: TGTGCCAGCAGCGCAGCAGGGGGTGGTGGCACTGAAGCTTTCTTT
abundance: -; j_gene: TRBJ1-2; d_gene: TRBD1; v_gene: TRBV30; CDR3aa: CAWSPYGTATTDYGYTF; CDR3nt: TGTGCCTGGAGTCCGTACGGGACAGCAACGACCGACTATGGCTACACCTTC
abundance: -; j_gene: TRBJ1-2; d_gene: -; v_gene: TRBV11-2; CDR3aa: CASSSTGFSNYGYTF; CDR3nt: TGTGCCAGCAGCAGTACAGGGTTTTCAAACTATGGCTACACCTTC
abundance: -; j_gene: TRBJ1-4; d_gene: -; v_gene: TRBV28; CDR3aa: CASSLPAGTGGTTNEKLFF; CDR3nt: TGTGCCAGCAGCCTACCGGCCGGGACCGGAGGAACGACTAATGAAAAACTGTTTTTT
abundance: -; j_gene: TRBJ2-5; d_gene: -; v_gene: TRBV5-5; CDR3aa: CASSSATGFRGTQYF; CDR3nt: TGTGCCAGCAGCTCGGCAACAGGGTTTCGCGGGACCCAGTACTTC
abundance: -; j_gene: TRBJ2-3; d_gene: -; v_gene: TRBV30; CDR3aa: CAWSRTSGTQYF; CDR3nt: TGTGCCTGGAGTAGAACGTCGGGTACGCAGTATTTT
abundance: -; j_gene: TRBJ1-1; d_gene: -; v_gene: TRBV7-2; CDR3aa: CASSFGGLQNTEAFF; CDR3nt: TGTGCCAGCAGCTTCGGCGGGCTTCAGAACACTGAAGCTTTCTTT
abundance: -; j_gene: TRBJ2-3; d_gene: -; v_gene: TRBV24-1; CDR3aa: CATSDSWEAGQYF; CDR3nt: TGTGCCACCAGTGATTCGTGGGAGGCGGGTCAGTATTTT
abundance: -; j_gene: TRBJ2-2; d_gene: -; v_gene: TRBV3-1/TRBV3-2; CDR3aa: CASSQVQDVTGELFF; CDR3nt: TGTGCCAGCAGCCAAGTTCAGGATGTAACCGGGGAGCTGTTTTTT
abundance: -; j_gene: TRBJ1-1; d_gene: -; v_gene: TRBV7-3; CDR3aa: CASSRGGRNTEAFF; CDR3nt: TGTGCCAGCAGCCGCGGGGGGAGGAACACTGAAGCTTTCTTT
abundance: -; j_gene: TRBJ1-5; d_gene: -; v_gene: TRBV4-2; CDR3aa: CASSQDLGFRWPQHF; CDR3nt: TGTGCCAGCAGCCAAGATCTAGGCTTCAGGTGGCCCCAGCATTTT
abundance: -; j_gene: TRBJ1-6; d_gene: -; v_gene: TRBV7-2; CDR3aa: CASSSEGLSPLHF; CDR3nt: TGTGCCAGCAGCTCAGAGGGCCTTTCACCCCTCCACTTT
abundance: -; j_gene: TRBJ1-1; d_gene: -; v_gene: TRBV7-2; CDR3aa: CASSLFGVNTEAFF; CDR3nt: TGTGCCAGCAGCTTATTTGGAGTGAACACTGAAGCTTTCTTT
abundance: -; j_gene: TRBJ2-4; d_gene: -; v_gene: TRBV11-2; CDR3aa: CASSSRVQRDSIQYF; CDR3nt: TGTGCCAGCAGCTCTAGGGTACAGCGGGACAGCATTCAGTACTTC
abundance: -; j_gene: TRBJ1-1; d_gene: -; v_gene: TRBV5-8; CDR3aa: CASSLGFGVTEAFF; CDR3nt: TGTGCCAGCAGCTTGGGGTTTGGGGTAACTGAAGCTTTCTTT
abundance: -; j_gene: TRBJ2-7; d_gene: -; v_gene: TRBV4-2; CDR3aa: CASSQDVNIHEQYF; CDR3nt: TGTGCCAGCAGCCAAGATGTGAACATACACGAGCAGTACTTC
abundance: -; j_gene: TRBJ2-7; d_gene: -; v_gene: TRBV28; CDR3aa: CASRESGKSYEQYF; CDR3nt: TGTGCCAGCAGGGAATCTGGCAAGTCCTACGAGCAGTACTTC
abundance: -; j_gene: TRBJ1-1; d_gene: -; v_gene: TRBV27; CDR3aa: CASSPGGYTEAFF; CDR3nt: TGTGCCAGCAGTCCCGGCGGTTACACTGAAGCTTTCTTT
abundance: -; j_gene: TRBJ1-2; d_gene: -; v_gene: TRBV6-5; CDR3aa: CASSSRAGYTF; CDR3nt: TGTGCCAGCAGTTCCAGGGCTGGCTACACCTTC
abundance: -; j_gene: TRBJ2-5; d_gene: TRBD1; v_gene: TRBV19; CDR3aa: CATSEGGETQYF; CDR3nt: TGTGCCACCTCCGAAGGGGGCGAGACCCAGTACTTC
abundance: -; j_gene: TRBJ1-6; d_gene: TRBD1; v_gene: TRBV28; CDR3aa: CASSATGSNSPLHF; CDR3nt: TGTGCCAGCAGTGCGACAGGGAGCAATTCACCCCTCCACTTT
abundance: -; j_gene: TRBJ1-2; d_gene: -; v_gene: TRBV7-9; CDR3aa: CASSLEPLAPGYTF; CDR3nt: TGTGCCAGCAGCTTAGAGCCCCTCGCTCCTGGCTACACCTTC
abundance: -; j_gene: TRBJ1-1; d_gene: -; v_gene: TRBV5-1; CDR3aa: CASSSYGENTEAFF; CDR3nt: TGCGCCAGCAGCTCCTACGGAGAGAACACTGAAGCTTTCTTT
abundance: -; j_gene: TRBJ2-2; d_gene: -; v_gene: TRBV12-5; CDR3aa: CASGLATGELFF; CDR3nt: TGTGCTAGTGGTTTGGCCACCGGGGAGCTGTTTTTT
abundance: -; j_gene: TRBJ2-6; d_gene: -; v_gene: TRBV11-3; CDR3aa: CASSLGPGPGANVLTF; CDR3nt: TGTGCCAGCAGCTTAGGCCCGGGGCCTGGGGCCAACGTCCTGACTTTC
abundance: -; j_gene: TRBJ1-2; d_gene: TRBD1; v_gene: TRBV2; CDR3aa: CAVARDRGQRYTF; CDR3nt: TGTGCCGTGGCCCGTGACAGGGGGCAGAGGTACACCTTC
abundance: -; j_gene: TRBJ1-2; d_gene: -; v_gene: TRBV27; CDR3aa: CASSLSHSGYGYTF; CDR3nt: TGTGCCAGCAGTTTATCCCACTCAGGCTATGGCTACACCTTC
abundance: -; j_gene: TRBJ2-5; d_gene: -; v_gene: TRBV14; CDR3aa: CASSGWETQYF; CDR3nt: TGTGCCAGCAGTGGTTGGGAGACCCAGTACTTC
abundance: -; j_gene: TRBJ1-2; d_gene: -; v_gene: TRBV28; CDR3aa: CASSSGGSGYGYTF; CDR3nt: TGTGCCAGCAGTTCGGGGGGCAGCGGCTATGGCTACACCTTC
abundance: -; j_gene: TRBJ1-2; d_gene: -; v_gene: TRBV24-1; CDR3aa: CATSDPGTGDRGYTF; CDR3nt: TGTGCCACCAGTGACCCGGGGACCGGGGATCGTGGCTACACCTTC
abundance: few; j_gene: TRBJ2-3; d_gene: TRBD2; v_gene: TRBV6-4; CDR3aa: CASSEAGGGTDTQYF; CDR3nt: TGTGCCAGCAGTGAAGCGGGGGGAGGCACAGATACGCAGTATTTT
abundance: -; j_gene: TRBJ2-3; d_gene: -; v_gene: TRBV15; CDR3aa: CATSRDPFRGNTDTQYF; CDR3nt: TGTGCCACCAGCAGAGATCCTTTTCGAGGAAACACAGATACGCAGTATTTT
abundance: -; j_gene: TRBJ1-1; d_gene: -; v_gene: TRBV6-5; CDR3aa: CASSLGRNTEAFF; CDR3nt: TGTGCCAGCAGCCTAGGACGGAACACTGAAGCTTTCTTT
abundance: -; j_gene: TRBJ1-2; d_gene: -; v_gene: TRBV11-2; CDR3aa: CASSLHPGGYTF; CDR3nt: TGTGCCAGCAGCCTCCACCCGGGGGGCTACACCTTC
abundance: -; j_gene: TRBJ2-6; d_gene: -; v_gene: TRBV12-5; CDR3aa: CASGLGHGRGASGANVLTF; CDR3nt: TGTGCTAGTGGTTTGGGTCACGGGAGAGGCGCCTCTGGGGCCAACGTCCTGACTTTC
abundance: -; j_gene: TRBJ1-6; d_gene: -; v_gene: TRBV5-1; CDR3aa: CASSLVGSYNSPLHF; CDR3nt: TGCGCCAGCAGCTTGGTAGGGTCCTATAATTCACCCCTCCACTTT
abundance: -; j_gene: TRBJ2-7; d_gene: -; v_gene: TRBV7-6; CDR3aa: CASSLVMEQYF; CDR3nt: TGTGCCAGCAGCTTAGTCATGGAGCAGTACTTC
abundance: -; j_gene: TRBJ1-1; d_gene: -; v_gene: TRBV7-9; CDR3aa: CASSLSWGYTEAFF; CDR3nt: TGTGCCAGCAGCTTATCGTGGGGGTACACTGAAGCTTTCTTT
abundance: -; j_gene: TRBJ2-1; d_gene: -; v_gene: TRBV4-3; CDR3aa: CASGGWKSNEQFF; CDR3nt: TGCGCCAGCGGGGGGTGGAAGAGCAATGAGCAGTTCTTC
abundance: once; j_gene: TRBJ2-1; d_gene: -; v_gene: TRBV7-2; CDR3aa: CASSLIALLYNEQFF; CDR3nt: TGTGCCAGCAGCTTAATAGCGCTTCTCTACAATGAGCAGTTCTTC
abundance: -; j_gene: TRBJ1-5; d_gene: -; v_gene: TRBV28; CDR3aa: CASSLPPRTDYQPQHF; CDR3nt: TGTGCCAGCAGTTTACCCCCCCGGACGGATTATCAGCCCCAGCATTTT
abundance: -; j_gene: TRBJ2-3; d_gene: -; v_gene: TRBV27; CDR3aa: CASSFSGYGTDTQYF; CDR3nt: TGTGCCAGCAGTTTTTCAGGGTATGGCACAGATACGCAGTATTTT
abundance: -; j_gene: TRBJ1-1; d_gene: -; v_gene: TRBV19; CDR3aa: CASSSEASLGGGAFF; CDR3nt: TGTGCCAGTAGTTCGGAGGCCTCCCTGGGCGGGGGAGCTTTCTTT
abundance: -; j_gene: TRBJ1-2; d_gene: -; v_gene: TRBV12-3/TRBV12-4; CDR3aa: CASSLNFYGYTF; CDR3nt: TGTGCCAGCAGTTTAAACTTCTATGGCTACACCTTC
abundance: -; j_gene: TRBJ2-3; d_gene: -; v_gene: TRBV18; CDR3aa: CASSPSTGDRTDTQYF; CDR3nt: TGTGCCAGCTCACCTTCGACAGGCGACCGGACAGATACGCAGTATTTT
abundance: -; j_gene: TRBJ1-1; d_gene: -; v_gene: TRBV7-3; CDR3aa: CASSLTGDTEAFF; CDR3nt: TGTGCCAGCAGCTTAACGGGGGACACTGAAGCTTTCTTT